This T cell receptor beta chain came from a study of cytomegalovirus exposure and HLA in healthy donors. Study results and caveats: Researchers reportedly found TCR beta sequences accurately predicted most subjects' HLA-A and HLA-B alleles. An analysis was carried out later, and it reportedly showed fewer N-insertions in an Asian-associated ancestry cluster than the approximately 670-donor mean.

The PCR contained 60 Vbeta and 13 Jbeta primers. Under the authors' procedure: In a later analysis, the count reached 80 million or so unique TCR beta chains, with about 11 million shared. This table comes from immunoSEQ multiplex PCR, and its TCRdb copy is limited to in-frame clones, with some not included. For V, J and clone size, that table is used; D and trimming come from the DNA. The sample has approximately 100,000 clones, roughly 80% seen once. A remark on this clone: Its antigen remains unknown.

J gave up 8 bases and V 3 bases, and 10 bases lay outside the gene matches. This CDR3 is built from 16 residues. The germline gives CDR1 MDHEN, CDR2 SYDVKM. This cohort consisted of healthy bone marrow donors. J is TRBJ2-4 and V is TRBV28; TRBD2 matches at 10 bases. The TCR sequence derives from a female donor in good health and CMV-seronegative. Sequencing was carried out using PBMCs. As DNA, the CDR3 is TGTGCCAGCAGTTTCGTACAGCGGGGGGGCCGAGACATTCAGTACTTC. Translation: CASSFVQRGGRDIQYF. The variable domain in full, completed from reference TRBV28 and TRBJ2-4, reads DVKVTQSSRYLVKRTGEKVFLECVQDMDHENMFWYRQDPGLGLRLIYFSYDVKMKEKGDIPEGYSVSREKKERFSLILESASTNQTSMYLCASSFVQRGGRDIQYFGAGTRLSVL.